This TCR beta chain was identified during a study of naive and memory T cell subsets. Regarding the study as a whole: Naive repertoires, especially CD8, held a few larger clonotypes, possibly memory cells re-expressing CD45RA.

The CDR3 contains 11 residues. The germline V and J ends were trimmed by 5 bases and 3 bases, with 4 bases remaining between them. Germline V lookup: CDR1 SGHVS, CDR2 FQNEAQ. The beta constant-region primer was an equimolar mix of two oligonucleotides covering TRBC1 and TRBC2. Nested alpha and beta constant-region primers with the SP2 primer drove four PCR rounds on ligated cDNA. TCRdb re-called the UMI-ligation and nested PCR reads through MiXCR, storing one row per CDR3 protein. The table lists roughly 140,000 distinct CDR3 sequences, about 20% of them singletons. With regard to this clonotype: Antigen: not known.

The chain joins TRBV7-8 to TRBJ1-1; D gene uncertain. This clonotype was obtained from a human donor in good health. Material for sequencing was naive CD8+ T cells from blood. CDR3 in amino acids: CASSRDTEAFF. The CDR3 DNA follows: TGTGCCAGCAGCCGGGACACTGAAGCTTTCTTT.